This record covers a single T cell receptor (beta chain). Its antigen is undetermined. This specimen belongs to a study of cytomegalovirus exposure and HLA in healthy donors. Study details: Across 300 to 400 genotyped donors, about 81% landed in the Caucasian-associated ancestry cluster.

General observations from the study: Donor immune exposure was known only as CMV serostatus. A later analysis linked a missense variant in DCLRE1C to the trimming of TCR beta V and J genes. It was 150 to 200 TCR beta chains that were listed as cytomegalovirus-associated.

The PCR employed 60 Vbeta primers together with 13 Jbeta primers. Produced via immunoSEQ multiplex PCR; TCRdb's table is partial and in-frame only. This table holds 75,000 to 85,000 clones. Material for sequencing was PBMCs. This clonotype originated in a man aged 50 to 60 in good health and CMV-seronegative.

CDR3 sequence: CASSLLAGGPDTQYF. The CDR3 nucleotides read TGTGCCAGCAGCCTACTAGCGGGGGGACCAGATACGCAGTATTTT. The chain combines TRBV9 with TRBJ2-3; TRBD2 matches 12 bases. This CDR3 spans 15 amino acids. Germline V CDR1 and CDR2: SGDLS, YYNGEE. The ends lost 4 bases at V and 4 bases at J; junction bases unmatched: 4.